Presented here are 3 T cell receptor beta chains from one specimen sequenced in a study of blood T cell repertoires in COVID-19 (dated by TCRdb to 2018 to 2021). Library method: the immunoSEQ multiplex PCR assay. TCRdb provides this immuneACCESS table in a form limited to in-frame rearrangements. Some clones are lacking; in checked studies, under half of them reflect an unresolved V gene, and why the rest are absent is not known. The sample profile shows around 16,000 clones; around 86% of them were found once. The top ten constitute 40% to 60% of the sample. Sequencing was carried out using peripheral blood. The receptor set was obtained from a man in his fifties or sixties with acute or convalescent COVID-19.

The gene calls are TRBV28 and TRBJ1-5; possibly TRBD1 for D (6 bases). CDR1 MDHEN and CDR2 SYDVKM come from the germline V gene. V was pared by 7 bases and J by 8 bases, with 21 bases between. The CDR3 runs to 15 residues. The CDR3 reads CASTQRTGPQEPQHF. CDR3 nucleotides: TGTGCCAGCACTCAACGCACAGGGCCCCAGGAGCCCCAGCATTTT.

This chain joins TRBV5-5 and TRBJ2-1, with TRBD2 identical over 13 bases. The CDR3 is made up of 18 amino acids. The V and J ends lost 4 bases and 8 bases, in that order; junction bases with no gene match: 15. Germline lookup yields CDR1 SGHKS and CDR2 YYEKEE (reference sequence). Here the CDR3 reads CASSPGLAGTLPFDEQFF. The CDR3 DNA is TGTGCCAGCAGCCCGGGACTAGCGGGGACGCTCCCTTTTGATGAGCAGTTCTTC.

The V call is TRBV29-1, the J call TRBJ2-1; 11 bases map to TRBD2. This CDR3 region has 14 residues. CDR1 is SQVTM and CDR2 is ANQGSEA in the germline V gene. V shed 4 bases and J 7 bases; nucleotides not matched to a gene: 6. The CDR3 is CSVVLAGGPNEQFF. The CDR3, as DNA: TGCAGCGTTGTGTTAGCGGGAGGGCCAAATGAGCAGTTCTTC.